This is a list of T cell receptor beta chains from one sample in a study of T cells in Graves' hyperthyroidism and ophthalmopathy. TCRdb re-analysed the multiplex PCR reads in MiXCR, keeping a single row per CDR3 protein. The table has a few hundred thousand distinct CDR3 sequences, roughly 23% seen once; the top ten hold around 54%. The sample taken for sequencing was blood. The receptors come from a woman in her 70s with Graves' ophthalmopathy. Each CDR3 is given with its conserved first and last residue. D genes are given only for firm matches. Clone size is given for some rows only: seen once, a few or many times, or a class if the clone is expanded.

j_call,clone_size,d_call,v_call,cdr3_aa,cdr3_nt
TRBJ2-7,-,TRBD2,TRBV13,CASSPIAGADEQYF,TGTGCCAGCAGCCCTATAGCGGGAGCCGACGAGCAGTACTTC
TRBJ2-1,few,-,TRBV7-2,CASSSLILKEQFF,TGTGCCAGCAGCTCATTAATTTTGAAGGAGCAGTTCTTC
TRBJ2-1,few,TRBD2,TRBV7-2,CASSSEAGRWNEQFF,TGTGCCAGCAGCTCTGAAGCGGGACGGTGGAATGAGCAGTTCTTC
TRBJ1-6,few,-,TRBV3-1,CASSQGGDSTPLHF,TGTGCCAGCAGCCAAGGAGGAGACAGTACACCCCTCCACTTT
TRBJ2-7,few,-,TRBV25-1,CASSPVGDAQYF,TGTGCCAGCAGTCCCGTGGGGGACGCGCAGTACTTC
TRBJ2-3,-,-,TRBV6-1,CASRSEGDTQYF,TGTGCCAGCAGGAGCGAGGGAGATACGCAGTATTTT
TRBJ2-1,-,-,TRBV20-1,CSARGARDQLYNEQFF,TGCAGTGCTAGGGGCGCCCGGGACCAACTTTACAATGAGCAGTTCTTC
TRBJ1-2,-,-,TRBV7-2,CASSLVKAGGLRGYTF,TGTGCCAGCAGCTTAGTTAAGGCGGGGGGGCTACGGGGCTACACCTTC
TRBJ2-6,few,-,TRBV6-1,CASRGLRGSGANVLTF,TGTGCCAGCAGAGGACTTAGGGGCTCTGGGGCCAACGTCCTGACTTTC
TRBJ2-3,-,-,TRBV20-1,CSARGLTTDTQYF,TGCAGTGCTAGAGGCCTAACCACAGATACGCAGTATTTT
TRBJ2-1,-,-,TRBV7-3,CASSLQSGAGGNEQFF,TGTGCCAGCAGCTTGCAGTCGGGAGCGGGTGGTAATGAGCAGTTCTTC
TRBJ2-3,few,-,TRBV20-1,CSAHKTGTRPDTQYF,TGCAGTGCCCATAAGACAGGCACAAGGCCAGATACGCAGTATTTT
TRBJ2-2,once,-,TRBV19,CASSGGLQTGELFF,TGTGCCAGCTCTGGGGGACTCCAGACCGGGGAGCTGTTTTTT
TRBJ2-7,-,-,TRBV9,CASSVAPTSEYEQYF,TGTGCCAGCAGCGTAGCACCGACAAGCGAGTACGAGCAGTACTTC
TRBJ1-1,few,-,TRBV29-1,CSALTFDTEAFF,TGCAGCGCACTGACATTCGATACCGAAGCTTTCTTT
TRBJ2-2,few,TRBD1,TRBV6-1,CASSLGPGQVITGELFF,TGTGCCAGCAGTTTAGGGCCCGGACAGGTGATCACCGGGGAGCTGTTTTTT
TRBJ1-4,-,-,TRBV27,CASSFSWEKLFF,TGTGCCAGCAGCTTCTCGTGGGAAAAACTGTTTTTT
TRBJ2-2,-,-,TRBV18,CASASAGRVTGELFF,TGTGCCAGTGCCTCGGCGGGAAGGGTCACCGGGGAGCTGTTTTTT
TRBJ2-4,-,TRBD1,TRBV11-2,CASSWDRLRENIQYF,TGTGCCAGCAGTTGGGACAGGCTCCGCGAAAACATTCAGTACTTC
TRBJ2-7,few,-,TRBV11-2,CASSYDSNLQVYEQYF,TGTGCCAGCAGCTACGACTCGAATCTACAGGTGTACGAGCAGTACTTC
TRBJ2-7,few,-,TRBV5-1,CASSLGIGVSAYEQYF,TGCGCCAGCAGCTTAGGGATCGGGGTTAGCGCCTACGAGCAGTACTTC
TRBJ1-1,many,TRBD1,TRBV20-1,CSARRDRGRAFF,TGCAGTGCTAGGAGGGACAGGGGGCGAGCTTTCTTT
TRBJ2-7,many,-,TRBV7-2,CASSPGTRTYEQYF,TGTGCCAGCAGCCCCGGGACTCGAACCTACGAGCAGTACTTC
TRBJ1-2,few,-,TRBV5-1,CASSSQGDYGYTF,TGCGCCAGCAGCTCGCAGGGTGACTATGGCTACACCTTC
TRBJ2-3,-,-,TRBV19,CASSIRPFASTDTQYF,TGTGCCAGTAGTATTCGTCCGTTCGCTAGCACAGATACGCAGTATTTT